The following is a TCR beta chain sequence with its context. This CDR3 contains 13 residues. In germline, CDR1 is LNHDA, CDR2 SQIVND (reference sequence). Trimming left V 2 bases short and J 4 bases short, with 8 bases between. The data belong to a study of OX40 agonist ivuxolimab in advanced cancers. Clones were sequenced by immunoSEQ multiplex PCR, and TCRdb holds only the in-frame ones, with some missing. This sample carries around 150,000 clones, 90% to 95% of them seen once, and the ten largest clones take more than 1%. The source is an adult with an advanced solid tumor such as melanoma, head and neck, liver or kidney cancer. Specimen: CD4+ or CD8+ T cells sorted from blood, collected in a trial of the OX40 agonist ivuxolimab. V gene TRBV19 combines with J gene TRBJ2-5; tentative D call: TRBD1 (5 bases). The DNA for the CDR3 is TGTGCCAGTAGTATATGGGGCCTAGAGACCCAGTACTTC. This gives the protein CASSIWGLETQYF.